This T cell receptor beta chain derives from a study of blood T cell repertoires in COVID-19 (dated by TCRdb to about 2020). Concerning the study at large: Samples from collaborators originated in the United States, Italy and Spain and spanned both the acute and convalescent phases of COVID-19. The prospective study material was composed of cDNA or gDNA derived from T cells, B-cell-depleted T cells, or PBMCs. Subjects who had been exposed to COVID-19, were actively infected with it, or had recovered from it provided the deeply sampled blood TCRbeta repertoires that made up the dataset. The repertoires were made available in a free public database intended to serve as a resource for research on the immune response to SARS-CoV-2. Samples were obtained from the ongoing ImmuneRACE study (first 160 participants) and from some 1,300 subjects provided by 6 global collaborators. A de-identified subject ID, COVID-19 status, age in years and sex were almost always included in the sample metadata. Where available, HLA class I and class II types were taken from metadata supplied by the sample provider and were not determined by assay-based typing.

Participants in the prospective study were enrolled through a virtual design, were aged about 18 to 100 years, and lived in approximately 24 United States geographic areas. In the prospective study, participants were assigned to cohorts based on the clinical history participants reported in a screening survey and a study questionnaire. Recovered participants in ImmuneRACE Cohort 3 were defined by two consecutive negative NP/OP PCR tests, clearance by a healthcare professional, or resolution of symptoms. Each participant in the prospective study had whole blood, serum and a nasopharyngeal or oropharyngeal swab collected by mobile phlebotomists. Prospective study participants could optionally give additional blood draws and questionnaires over an approximately 2-month period. Blood samples from the prospective study were shipped frozen or at room temperature prior to DNA extraction. In this sample, this clone turned up a few times. No antigen is known for it. No base qualities exist here, and no much larger clone lies one base off it.

The paper's findings and limits, for the study overall: The amount of clinical and demographic metadata varied by source and participant and was provided uncurated.

Based on the germline V gene, the CDR1 and CDR2 sequences are SQVTM and ANQGSEA. CDR3 length: 11 amino acids, cysteine to phenylalanine. The sequence is cut down to CDR3 DNA, 33 bases in frame from base 1. Trimming at the junction amounts to 4 bases on V and 4 bases on J, and the germline ends lie 7 bases apart. TCRbeta CDR3 regions were amplified from genomic DNA by means of the immunoSEQ Assay, a bias-controlled multiplex PCR. On the authors' methods: Nucleated cell counts per sample were estimated from amplification of reference gene primers within the assay. To quantify the absolute abundance of each unique TCRbeta CDR3 rearrangement, sequence reads were collapsed and filtered. For each sample, productive Simpson clonality was calculated as the square root of Simpson's diversity index over productive rearrangements. TCRdb stores this immuneACCESS table with in-frame sequences only. Part of the clones is absent; in the studies checked, under half of the shortfall reflects unresolved V genes, and no reason is known for the rest. V and J calls and clone size follow that table, whereas D and trimming were derived from the DNA. Within this sample are about 320,000 clones, with about nine tenths of them counted one time only. The ten largest clones capture approximately 4.7% of the sample.

This TCR was sampled from a man aged 60-69 years who had recovered from COVID-19. The chain uses TRBV29-1 and TRBJ1-1; TRBD1 is a weak D gene call, 6 bases matching. The sample taken for sequencing was PBMCs or T cells enriched from blood (not recorded which). The sequenced DNA: TGCAGCGTTGCAGGGGTCACTGAAGCTTTCTTT. This sequence encodes CSVAGVTEAFF.